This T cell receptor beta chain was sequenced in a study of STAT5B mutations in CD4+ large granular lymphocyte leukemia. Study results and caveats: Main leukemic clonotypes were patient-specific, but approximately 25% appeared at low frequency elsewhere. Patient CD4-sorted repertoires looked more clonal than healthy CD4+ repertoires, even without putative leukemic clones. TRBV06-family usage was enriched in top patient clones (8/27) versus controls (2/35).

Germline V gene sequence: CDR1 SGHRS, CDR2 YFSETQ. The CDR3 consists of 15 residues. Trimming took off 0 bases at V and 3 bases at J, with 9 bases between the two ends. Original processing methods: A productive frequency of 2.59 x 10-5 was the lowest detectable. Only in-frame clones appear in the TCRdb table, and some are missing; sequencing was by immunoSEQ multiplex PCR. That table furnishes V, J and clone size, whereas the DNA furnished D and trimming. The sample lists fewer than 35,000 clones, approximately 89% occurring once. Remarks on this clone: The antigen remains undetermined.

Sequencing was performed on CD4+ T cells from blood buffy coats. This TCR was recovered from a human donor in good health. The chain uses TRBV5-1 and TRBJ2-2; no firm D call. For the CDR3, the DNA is TGCGCCAGCAGCTTGGACGGAACCGACACCGGGGAGCTGTTTTTT. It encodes CASSLDGTDTGELFF.